The 11 T cell receptor beta chains below come from one sample, sequenced in a study of blood T cells in healthy people across ages. Then a second PCR, running roughly 6 to 12 cycles, was carried out with a sample-barcoded 5' primer and a J-beta primer mix. From the 5' RACE reads, TCRdb called clonotypes with MiXCR, one entry per CDR3 protein. The top ten hold approximately 2.1% of the sample, which has 1.5 million to 2 million distinct CDR3 sequences, 49% seen once. Input material: blood. The receptors here all came from a woman between 40 and 50 years old in good health.

The chain has TRBV24-1 and TRBJ2-4; 7 bases map to TRBD1. This CDR3 comprises 17 residues. Trimming took 4 bases from V and 0 from J; bases not matched to a gene: 8. Germline assignment: CDR1 KGHDR and CDR2 SFDVKD. The DNA of the CDR3 is TGTGCCACCAGTGAAGGGACAGAGGTACTAGCCAAAAACATTCAGTACTTC. Translating it yields CATSEGTEVLAKNIQYF.

Comment on this clonotype: The germline gene is not matched at one end of the junction; a read error may be the cause. The chain combines TRBV28 with TRBJ2-5, with D perhaps being TRBD1 or TRBD2 (5 bases each). From germline, CDR1 is MDHEN and CDR2 SYDVKM. This CDR3 region has 14 residues. Here the CDR3 reads CASSPTGRRETRYF. In DNA, the CDR3 is TGTGCCAGCAGTCCCACGGGGCGGCGAGAGACCCGGTACTTC.

Only a few counts were recorded for this clonotype. This sequence joins TRBV11-2 and TRBJ2-4; D is unclear. Germline lookup yields CDR1 SGHAT and CDR2 FQNNGV. The CDR3 runs to 11 residues. V gave up 4 bases and J gave up 8 bases, with 6 bases separating them. In DNA form, the CDR3 reads TGTGCCAGCAGCTCAACCGACATTCAGTACTTC. Translation: CASSSTDIQYF.

This clonotype appeared a few times. The genes are TRBV7-2 and TRBJ1-2; TRBD1 agrees at 10 bases. CDR1 and CDR2 from the germline V gene are SGHTA and FQGNSA. The trim removed 5 bases at V and 5 bases at J, leaving 8 bases unmatched. CDR3 length equals 15 residues. The CDR3 is CASSPSPGQGYGYTF. DNA for the CDR3: TGTGCCAGCAGCCCATCGCCGGGACAGGGGTATGGCTACACCTTC.

This chain joins TRBV6-2 or TRBV6-3 and TRBJ2-3, with TRBD1 matching 8 bases. V lost 6 bases, J lost 4 bases, and 12 bases stayed unmatched. Looked up from germline, CDR1 is MNHEY and CDR2 is SVGEGT. The CDR3 totals 16 residues. The CDR3 sequence: CASSPIPGQGSDTQYF. CDR3 sequence (DNA): TGTGCCAGCAGCCCTATCCCCGGACAGGGCTCAGATACGCAGTATTTT.

This chain links TRBV20-1 with TRBJ1-2, with D unresolved. The V gene lost 3 bases and the J gene lost 4 bases, with 9 bases spanning the gap. In germline, CDR1 is DFQATT, CDR2 SNEGSKA (reference sequence). The CDR3 covers 12 residues. In nucleotides, the CDR3 is TGCAGTGCTAGGACAATTCCCTATGGCTACACCTTC. Amino acid sequence: CSARTIPYGYTF.

This clonotype was picked up many times. V gene TRBV20-1 combines with J gene TRBJ2-1; weak D call: TRBD1 (6 bases). The CDR3 contains 14 residues. The germline V gene encodes CDR1 DFQATT and CDR2 SNEGSKA (reference sequence). V lost 3 bases and J lost 0, with 9 bases in between. As DNA, the CDR3 is TGCAGTGCTAGTGGGACAAGCTCCTACAATGAGCAGTTCTTC. Amino acid sequence: CSASGTSSYNEQFF.

This clonotype was observed a handful of times. The chain uses TRBV5-1 and TRBJ2-5, with a weak D call TRBD2 (6 bases). Germline CDR1 is SGHRS and CDR2 is YFSETQ. The CDR3 covers 16 residues. The V and J ends lost 1 base and 0 bases respectively, with 13 bases between them. CDR3 amino acids: CASSLNWGDYQETQYF. CDR3 nucleotides: TGCGCCAGCAGCTTGAATTGGGGGGACTACCAAGAGACCCAGTACTTC. Complete variable domain (other parts from reference TRBV5-1 and TRBJ2-5): KAGVTQTPRYLIKTRGQQVTLSCSPISGHRSVSWYQQTPGQGLQFLFEYFSETQRNKGNFPGRFSGRQFSNSRSEMNVSTLELGDSALYLCASSLNWGDYQETQYFGPGTRLLVL.

J is TRBJ1-2 and V is TRBV6-1; TRBD1 agrees at 9 bases. The CDR3 consists of 13 residues. CDR1 and CDR2 (germline): MNHNS, SASEGT. Trimming removed 10 bases from V and 3 bases from J; junction bases left unmatched: 6. This CDR3 is CAIKTGGDYGYTF. The CDR3 coding sequence is TGTGCCATCAAGACAGGGGGGGACTATGGCTACACCTTC.

V is TRBV6-5 and J is TRBJ1-1, with 7 bases identical to TRBD1. V gave up 2 bases and J gave up 0 bases; unmatched junction bases: 12. Germline-derived CDR1 and CDR2 are MNHEY and SVGAGI. The CDR3 spans 18 residues. The CDR3 loop is CASSYTNRGQNMNTEAFF. The DNA of the CDR3 is TGTGCCAGCAGTTACACGAACAGGGGACAAAACATGAACACTGAAGCTTTCTTT.

The V and J genes are TRBV20-1 and TRBJ1-1; D not resolved. This CDR3 is 12 amino acids long. Trimming stripped 3 bases from V and 1 base from J, with 6 bases between. The germline gives CDR1 DFQATT, CDR2 SNEGSKA (reference sequence). CDR3 protein: CSARTENTEAFF. Written as DNA, the CDR3 is TGCAGTGCTAGGACGGAGAACACTGAAGCTTTCTTT.